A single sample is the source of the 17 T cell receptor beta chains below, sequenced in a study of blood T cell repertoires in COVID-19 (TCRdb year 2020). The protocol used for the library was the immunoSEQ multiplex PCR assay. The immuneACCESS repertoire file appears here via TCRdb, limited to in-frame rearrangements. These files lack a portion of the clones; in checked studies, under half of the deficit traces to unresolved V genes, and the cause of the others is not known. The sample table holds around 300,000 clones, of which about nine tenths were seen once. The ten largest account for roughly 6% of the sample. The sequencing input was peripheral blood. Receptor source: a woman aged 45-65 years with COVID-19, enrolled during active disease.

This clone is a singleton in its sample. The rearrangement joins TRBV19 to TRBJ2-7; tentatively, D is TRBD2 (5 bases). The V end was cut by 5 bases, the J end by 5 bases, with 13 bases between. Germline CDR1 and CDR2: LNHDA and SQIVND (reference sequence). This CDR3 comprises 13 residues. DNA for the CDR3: TGTGCCAGTAGTTTGAGGGCCTTCCACGAGCAGTACTTC. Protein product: CASSLRAFHEQYF.

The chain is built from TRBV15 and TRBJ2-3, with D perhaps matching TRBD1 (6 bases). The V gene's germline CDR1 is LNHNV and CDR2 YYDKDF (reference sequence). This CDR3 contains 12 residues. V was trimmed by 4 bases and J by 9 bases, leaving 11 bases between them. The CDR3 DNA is TGTGCCACCAGCACCACTGGGGGCACGCAGTATTTT. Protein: CATSTTGGTQYF. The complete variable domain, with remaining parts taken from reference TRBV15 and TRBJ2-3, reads DAMVIQNPRYQVTQFGKPVTLSCSQTLNHNVMYWYQQKSSQAPKLLFHYYDKDFNNEADTPDNFQSRRPNTSFCFLDIRSPGLGDTAMYLCATSTTGGTQYFGPGTRLTVL.

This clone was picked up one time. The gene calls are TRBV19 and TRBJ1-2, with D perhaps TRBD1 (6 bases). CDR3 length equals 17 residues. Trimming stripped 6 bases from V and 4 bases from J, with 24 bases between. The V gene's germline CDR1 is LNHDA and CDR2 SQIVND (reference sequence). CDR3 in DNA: TGTGCCAGTAGATCTGGGGCAGGGGCTACGGGGAGCTATGGCTACACCTTC. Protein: CASRSGAGATGSYGYTF. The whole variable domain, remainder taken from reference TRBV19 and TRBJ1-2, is DGGITQSPKYLFRKEGQNVTLSCEQNLNHDAMYWYRQDPGQGLRLIYYSQIVNDFQKGDIAEGYSVSREKKESFPLTVTSAQKNPTAFYLCASRSGAGATGSYGYTFGSGTRLTVV.

This chain's CDR3 is CASSIARGSYEQYF. CDR3 sequence (DNA): TGTGCCAGTAGTATAGCCAGGGGTAGTTACGAGCAGTACTTC. The genes are TRBV19 and TRBJ2-7; D is perhaps TRBD1 (6 bases). CDR3 length: 14 residues. Looked up from germline, CDR1 is LNHDA and CDR2 is SQIVND (reference sequence). V was trimmed by 1 base and J by 4 bases, leaving 11 bases between them.

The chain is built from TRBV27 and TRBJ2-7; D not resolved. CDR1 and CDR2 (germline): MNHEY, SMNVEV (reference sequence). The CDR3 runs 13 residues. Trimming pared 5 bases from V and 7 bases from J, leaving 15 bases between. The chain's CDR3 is CASSLRANAEQYF. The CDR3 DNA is TGTGCCAGCAGTCTCCGAGCAAATGCGGAGCAGTACTTC.

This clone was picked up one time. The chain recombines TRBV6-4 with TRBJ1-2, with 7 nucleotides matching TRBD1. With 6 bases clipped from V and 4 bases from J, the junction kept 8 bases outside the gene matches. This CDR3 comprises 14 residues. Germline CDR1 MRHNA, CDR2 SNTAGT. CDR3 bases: TGTGCCAGCAGGCGGACAGGCTACCGCTATGGCTACACCTTC. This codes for CASRRTGYRYGYTF.

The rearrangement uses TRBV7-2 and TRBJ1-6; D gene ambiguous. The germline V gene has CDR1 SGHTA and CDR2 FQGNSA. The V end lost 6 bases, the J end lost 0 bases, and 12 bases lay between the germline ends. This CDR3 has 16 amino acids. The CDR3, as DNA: TGTGCCAGCAGTAATCCTGCGAGCTCCTATAATTCACCCCTCCACTTT. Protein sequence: CASSNPASSYNSPLHF.

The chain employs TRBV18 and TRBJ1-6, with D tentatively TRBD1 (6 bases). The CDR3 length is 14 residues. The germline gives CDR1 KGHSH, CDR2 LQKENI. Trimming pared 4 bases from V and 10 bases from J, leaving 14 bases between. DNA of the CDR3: TGTGCCAGCTCACGCAACAGGGAGCGATCACCCCTCCACTTT. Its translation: CASSRNRERSPLHF.

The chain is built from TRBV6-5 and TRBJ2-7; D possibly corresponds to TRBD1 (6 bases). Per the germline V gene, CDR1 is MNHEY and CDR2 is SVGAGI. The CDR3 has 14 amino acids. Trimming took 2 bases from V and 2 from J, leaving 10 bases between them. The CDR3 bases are TGTGCCAGCAGTTACGGAGCAGGGGCCTACGAGCAGTACTTC. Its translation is CASSYGAGAYEQYF.

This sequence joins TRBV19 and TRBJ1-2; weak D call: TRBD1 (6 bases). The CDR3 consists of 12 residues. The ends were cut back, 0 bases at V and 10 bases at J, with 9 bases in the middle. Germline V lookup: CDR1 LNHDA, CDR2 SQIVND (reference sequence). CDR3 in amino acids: CASSIDRGHYTF. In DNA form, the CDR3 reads TGTGCCAGTAGTATAGACAGGGGACACTACACCTTC. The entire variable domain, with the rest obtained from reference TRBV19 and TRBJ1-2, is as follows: DGGITQSPKYLFRKEGQNVTLSCEQNLNHDAMYWYRQDPGQGLRLIYYSQIVNDFQKGDIAEGYSVSREKKESFPLTVTSAQKNPTAFYLCASSIDRGHYTFGSGTRLTVV.

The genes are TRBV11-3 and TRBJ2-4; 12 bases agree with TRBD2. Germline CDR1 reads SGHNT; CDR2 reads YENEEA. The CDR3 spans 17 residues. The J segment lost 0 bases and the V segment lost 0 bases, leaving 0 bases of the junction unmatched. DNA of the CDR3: TGTGCCAGCAGCTTAGAGGGACTAGCGGGAGCCAAAAACATTCAGTACTTC. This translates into CASSLEGLAGAKNIQYF.

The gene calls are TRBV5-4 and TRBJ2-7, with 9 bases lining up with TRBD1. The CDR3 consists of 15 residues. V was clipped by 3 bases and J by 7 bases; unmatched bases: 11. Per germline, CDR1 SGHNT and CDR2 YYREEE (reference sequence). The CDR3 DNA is TGTGCCAGCAGCTGGCCGGGACAGGGTATAGGGGAGCAGTACTTC. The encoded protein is CASSWPGQGIGEQYF.

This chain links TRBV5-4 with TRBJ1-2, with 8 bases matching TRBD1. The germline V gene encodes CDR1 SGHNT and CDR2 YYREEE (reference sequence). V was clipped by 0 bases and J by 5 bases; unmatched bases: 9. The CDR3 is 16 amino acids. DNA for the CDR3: TGTGCCAGCAGCTTGGCCTGGCAGGGGGCTACGTATGGCTACACCTTC. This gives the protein CASSLAWQGATYGYTF.

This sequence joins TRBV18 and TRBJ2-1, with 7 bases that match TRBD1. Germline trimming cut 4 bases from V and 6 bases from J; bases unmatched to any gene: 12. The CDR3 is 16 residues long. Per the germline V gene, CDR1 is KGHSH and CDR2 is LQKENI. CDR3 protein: CASSRNRDRTGNEQFF. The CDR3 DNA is TGTGCCAGCTCACGAAACCGGGACAGAACGGGCAATGAGCAGTTCTTC.

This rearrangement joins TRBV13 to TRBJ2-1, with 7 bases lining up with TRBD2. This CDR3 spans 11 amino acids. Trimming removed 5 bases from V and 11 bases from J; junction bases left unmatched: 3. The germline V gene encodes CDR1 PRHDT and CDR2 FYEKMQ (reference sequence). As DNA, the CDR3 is TGTGCCAGCAGCCTACTAGCGAAGCAGTTCTTC. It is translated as CASSLLAKQFF.

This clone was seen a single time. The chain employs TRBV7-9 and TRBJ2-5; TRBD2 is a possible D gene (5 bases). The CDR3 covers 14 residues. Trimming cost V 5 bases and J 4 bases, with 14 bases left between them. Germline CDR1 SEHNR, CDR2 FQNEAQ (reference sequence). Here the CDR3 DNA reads TGTGCCAGCAGCCCCACGAGGGCGGGAGAGACCCAGTACTTC. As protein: CASSPTRAGETQYF.

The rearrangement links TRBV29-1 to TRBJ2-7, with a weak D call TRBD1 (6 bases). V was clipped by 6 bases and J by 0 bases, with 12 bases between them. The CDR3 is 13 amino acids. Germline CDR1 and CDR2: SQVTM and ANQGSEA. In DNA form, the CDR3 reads TGCAGCGTGGGACATTCTAGCTCCTACGAGCAGTACTTC. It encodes CSVGHSSSYEQYF.